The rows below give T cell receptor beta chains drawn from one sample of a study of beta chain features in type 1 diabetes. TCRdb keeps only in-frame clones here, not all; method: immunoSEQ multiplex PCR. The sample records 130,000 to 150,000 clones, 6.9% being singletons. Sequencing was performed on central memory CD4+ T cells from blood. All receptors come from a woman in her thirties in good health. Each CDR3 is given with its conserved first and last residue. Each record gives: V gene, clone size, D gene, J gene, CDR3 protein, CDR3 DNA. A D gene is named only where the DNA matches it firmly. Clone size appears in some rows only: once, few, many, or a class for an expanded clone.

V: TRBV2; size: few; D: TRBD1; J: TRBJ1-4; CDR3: CASRGTGGREKLFF; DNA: TGTGCCAGCAGGGGCACAGGGGGGCGTGAAAAACTGTTTTTT
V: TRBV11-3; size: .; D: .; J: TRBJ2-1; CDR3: CASSPWAGSSYNEQFF; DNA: TGTGCCAGCAGCCCTTGGGCGGGAAGCTCCTACAATGAGCAGTTCTTC
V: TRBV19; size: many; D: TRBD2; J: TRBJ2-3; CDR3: CASSSSGGTDTQYF; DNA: TGTGCCAGTAGTTCTTCGGGGGGGACAGATACGCAGTATTTT
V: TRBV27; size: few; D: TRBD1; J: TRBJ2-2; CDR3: CASSLNRGLGGELFF; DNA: TGTGCCAGCAGTCTAAACAGGGGGCTGGGCGGGGAGCTGTTTTTT
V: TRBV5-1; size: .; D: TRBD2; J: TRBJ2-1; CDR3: CASSDMGAGGYNEQFF; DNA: TGCGCCAGCAGCGACATGGGGGCGGGAGGGTACAATGAGCAGTTCTTC
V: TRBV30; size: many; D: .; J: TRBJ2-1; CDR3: CAWIHSATSAEQFF; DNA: TGTGCCTGGATTCATAGCGCGACCTCGGCTGAGCAGTTCTTC
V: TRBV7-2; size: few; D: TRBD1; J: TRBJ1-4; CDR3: CASRHGTGVREKLFF; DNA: TGTGCCAGCAGGCACGGGACAGGGGTCCGAGAAAAACTGTTTTTT
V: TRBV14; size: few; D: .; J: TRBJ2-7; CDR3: CASSPSGYEQYF; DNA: TGTGCCAGCAGCCCCAGCGGTTACGAGCAGTACTTC
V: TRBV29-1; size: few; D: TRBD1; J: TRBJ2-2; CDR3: CSVAGQGDGTGELFF; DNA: TGCAGCGTTGCGGGACAGGGGGACGGGACCGGGGAGCTGTTTTTT
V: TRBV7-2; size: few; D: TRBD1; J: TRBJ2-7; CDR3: CASSPSGTGNYEQYF; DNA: TGTGCCAGCAGCCCTTCCGGGACAGGGAACTACGAGCAGTACTTC
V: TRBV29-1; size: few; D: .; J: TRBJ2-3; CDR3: CSVEDPYPDTQYF; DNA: TGCAGCGTTGAAGATCCCTATCCAGATACGCAGTATTTT
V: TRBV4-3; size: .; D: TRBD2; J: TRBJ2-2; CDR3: CASRRRGDTGELFF; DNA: TGCGCCAGCAGGAGACGGGGGGACACCGGGGAGCTGTTTTTT
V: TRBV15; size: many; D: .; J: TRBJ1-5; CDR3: CATSPPSQPQHF; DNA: TGTGCCACCAGCCCCCCTTCCCAGCCCCAGCATTTT
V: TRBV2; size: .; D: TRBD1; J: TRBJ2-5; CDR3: CASSALGTGVGETQYF; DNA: TGTGCCAGCAGTGCCTTGGGGACAGGGGTAGGAGAGACCCAGTACTTC
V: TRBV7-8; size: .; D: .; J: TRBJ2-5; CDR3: CASSKGTDQETQYF; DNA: TGTGCCAGCAGCAAAGGGACTGATCAAGAGACCCAGTACTTC
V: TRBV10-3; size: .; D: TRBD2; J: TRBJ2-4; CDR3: CAISESSRERSRGFQYF; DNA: TGTGCCATCAGTGAGTCCTCGCGGGAGAGGAGCCGGGGGTTTCAGTACTTC
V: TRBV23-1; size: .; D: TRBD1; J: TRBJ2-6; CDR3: CASSQSARDRIVSGANVLTF; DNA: TGCGCCAGCAGTCAATCCGCCCGGGACAGGATAGTCTCTGGGGCCAACGTCCTGACTTTC
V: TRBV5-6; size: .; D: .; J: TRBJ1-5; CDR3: CASSLLSQPQHF; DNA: TGTGCCAGCAGCTTGCTAAGTCAGCCCCAGCATTTT
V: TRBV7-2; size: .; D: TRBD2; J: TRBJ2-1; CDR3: CASSEERGLAEYNEQFF; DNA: TGTGCCAGCAGCGAAGAAAGGGGACTAGCGGAATACAATGAGCAGTTCTTC
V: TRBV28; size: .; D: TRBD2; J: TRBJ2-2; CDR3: CASSPTTSGSVGELFF; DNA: TGTGCCAGCAGTCCCACAACTAGCGGGAGCGTAGGGGAGCTGTTTTTT
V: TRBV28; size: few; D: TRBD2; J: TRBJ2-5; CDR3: CASSGAGGGQETQYF; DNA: TGTGCCAGCAGTGGAGCGGGAGGGGGCCAAGAGACCCAGTACTTC
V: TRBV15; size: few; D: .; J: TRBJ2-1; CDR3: CATSTRITEVEQFF; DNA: TGTGCCACCAGCACCAGAATAACGGAGGTTGAGCAGTTCTTC
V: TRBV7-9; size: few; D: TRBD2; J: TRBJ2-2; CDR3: CASSLEIVAGDTGELFF; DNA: TGTGCCAGCAGCTTAGAGATCGTAGCGGGAGACACCGGGGAGCTGTTTTTT
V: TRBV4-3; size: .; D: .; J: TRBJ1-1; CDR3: CASSERGSGTEAFF; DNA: TGCGCCAGCAGCGAGCGGGGCTCGGGGACTGAAGCTTTCTTT
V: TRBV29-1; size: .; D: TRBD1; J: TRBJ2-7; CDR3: CSVRPGQSYEQYF; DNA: TGCAGCGTTCGACCGGGACAGTCCTACGAGCAGTACTTC
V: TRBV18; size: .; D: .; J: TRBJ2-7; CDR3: CASSPERGTLEQYF; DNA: TGTGCCAGCTCACCAGAAAGAGGGACTCTTGAGCAGTACTTC
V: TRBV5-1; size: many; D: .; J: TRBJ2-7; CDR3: CASSFNRDSYEQYF; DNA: TGCGCCAGCAGCTTCAACAGGGACTCCTACGAGCAGTACTTC
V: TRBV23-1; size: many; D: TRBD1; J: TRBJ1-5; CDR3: CASSTPGGIRNQPQHF; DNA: TGCGCCAGCAGTACACCAGGGGGGATTCGCAATCAGCCCCAGCATTTT
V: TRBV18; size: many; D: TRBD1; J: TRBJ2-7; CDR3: CASSPGQAVNEQYF; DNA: TGTGCCAGCTCCCCTGGACAGGCAGTTAACGAGCAGTACTTC
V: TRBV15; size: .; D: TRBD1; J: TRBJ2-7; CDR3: CATSRDRTGYEQYF; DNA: TGTGCCACCAGCAGAGATAGGACAGGTTACGAGCAGTACTTC
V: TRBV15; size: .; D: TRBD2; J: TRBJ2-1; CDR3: CATSREGAAGGPAQFF; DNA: TGTGCCACCAGCAGAGAAGGTGCAGCGGGAGGGCCTGCGCAGTTCTTC
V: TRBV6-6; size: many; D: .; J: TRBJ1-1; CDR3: CASQNMDTEAFF; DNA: TGTGCCAGCCAAAACATGGACACTGAAGCTTTCTTT
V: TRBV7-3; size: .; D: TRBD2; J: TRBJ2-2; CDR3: CASSLSGGSNTGELFF; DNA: TGTGCCAGCAGCTTATCCGGCGGGAGTAACACCGGGGAGCTGTTTTTT
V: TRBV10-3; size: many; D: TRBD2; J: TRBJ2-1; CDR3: CAISESTRGLADNEQFF; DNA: TGTGCCATCAGTGAGTCGACTCGTGGACTAGCCGACAATGAGCAGTTCTTC
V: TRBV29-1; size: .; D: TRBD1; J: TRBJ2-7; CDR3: CSVEHGQGYEQYF; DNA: TGCAGCGTTGAACACGGACAGGGCTACGAGCAGTACTTC
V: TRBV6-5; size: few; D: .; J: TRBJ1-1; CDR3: CASRARDTEAFF; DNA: TGTGCCAGCAGAGCTAGAGACACTGAAGCTTTCTTT
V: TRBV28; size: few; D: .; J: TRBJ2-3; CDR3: CASSFGGPSTDTQYF; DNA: TGTGCCAGCAGTTTCGGAGGGCCGAGCACAGATACGCAGTATTTT
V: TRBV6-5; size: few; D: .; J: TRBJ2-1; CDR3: CASSSPGTSIYNEQFF; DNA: TGTGCCAGCAGTTCACCCGGGACTTCGATATACAATGAGCAGTTCTTC
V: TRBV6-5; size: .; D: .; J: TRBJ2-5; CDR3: CASSYPDSRQTQYF; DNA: TGTGCCAGCAGTTACCCCGACAGCCGGCAGACCCAGTACTTC
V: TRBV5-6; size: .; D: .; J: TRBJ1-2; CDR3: CASSSPRITGFYGYTF; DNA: TGTGCCAGCAGCTCCCCCCGAATAACAGGGTTCTATGGCTACACCTTC